What follows are 18 T cell receptor beta chains derived from one specimen sequenced in a study of CD8 T cells in Susac syndrome. The authors reverse transcribed about 0.45 to 1 ug RNA with random hexamers. TCRdb ran MiXCR on the immunoSEQ multiplex PCR reads and lists one entry per CDR3 protein. This sample has 50,000 or so distinct CDR3 sequences; 93% occur once, and the top ten carry 0.4% to 0.55%. The sample taken for sequencing was CD8+ T cells from PBMCs. Receptors were obtained from a human donor with multiple sclerosis.

This sequence joins TRBV14 and TRBJ2-7, with D perhaps being TRBD1 or TRBD2 (5 bases each). Germline CDR1 reads SGHDN; CDR2 reads FVKESK. CDR3 length: 13 amino acids. The V gene lost 9 bases and the J gene lost 5 bases, with 17 bases spanning the gap. The CDR3 spells CASRPEGLNEQYF. For the CDR3, the DNA is TGTGCCAGTCGCCCAGAGGGGTTGAACGAGCAGTACTTC.

The chain recombines TRBV4-1 with TRBJ2-7; TRBD1 aligns across 9 bases. The CDR3 length is 12 residues. The junction had 0 bases not matched to a gene; V was cut back by 3 bases and J by 6 bases. The germline V gene encodes CDR1 MGHRA and CDR2 YSYEKL. CDR3 sequence (DNA): TGCGCCAGCAGCCAGGGACAGGGCGAGCAGTACTTC. This translates into CASSQGQGEQYF.

The chain uses TRBV4-3 and TRBJ2-3; D possibly corresponds to TRBD1 (6 bases). Per germline, CDR1 LGHNA and CDR2 YSLEER. The CDR3 is 17 residues long. V was trimmed by 0 bases and J by 2 bases, leaving 15 bases between them. CDR3 in amino acids: CASSQDTGRGYTDTQYF. The CDR3 DNA follows: TGCGCCAGCAGCCAAGATACGGGCAGGGGTTACACAGATACGCAGTATTTT.

This chain joins TRBV4-1 and TRBJ1-2, with unresolved D. Trimming cost V 1 base and J 10 bases, with 13 bases left between them. Germline assignment: CDR1 MGHRA and CDR2 YSYEKL. The CDR3 is 13 residues long. The CDR3 DNA reads TGCGCCAGCAGCCAAGCCGACCGGGAGGCCTACACCTTC. It specifies CASSQADREAYTF.

The genes are TRBV15 and TRBJ2-7; a possible D gene is TRBD2 (5 bases). Per the germline V gene, CDR1 is LNHNV and CDR2 is YYDKDF (reference sequence). Trimming stripped 4 bases from V and 6 bases from J, with 19 bases between. This CDR3 is 15 amino acids long. The CDR3 loop is CATSIPWRGSAEQYF. CDR3 DNA: TGTGCCACCAGCATACCGTGGCGAGGGTCTGCCGAGCAGTACTTC. Together with reference TRBV15 and TRBJ2-7, the CDR3 gives the full variable domain: DAMVIQNPRYQVTQFGKPVTLSCSQTLNHNVMYWYQQKSSQAPKLLFHYYDKDFNNEADTPDNFQSRRPNTSFCFLDIRSPGLGDTAMYLCATSIPWRGSAEQYFGPGTRLTVT.

This clonotype has a single count. The chain combines TRBV27 with TRBJ1-1; D might be TRBD1 (5 bases). V was cut by 6 bases and J by 2 bases, with 10 bases left in between. Looked up from germline, CDR1 is MNHEY and CDR2 is SMNVEV (reference sequence). CDR3 length: 13 residues. The CDR3 DNA is TGTGCCAGCAGACCCACAGGAAACACTGAAGCTTTCTTT. As protein: CASRPTGNTEAFF.

The chain couples TRBV9 to TRBJ1-1; D gene unclear. Per the germline V gene, CDR1 is SGDLS and CDR2 is YYNGEE. This CDR3 spans 13 amino acids. V shed 4 bases and J shed 2 bases, with 9 bases lying between them. CDR3 region: CASSPTYNTEAFF. CDR3 bases: TGTGCCAGCAGCCCGACGTATAACACTGAAGCTTTCTTT.

This sequence joins TRBV4-1 and TRBJ2-7; 8 bases align to TRBD2. V dropped 4 bases and J dropped 6; count of bases not matched to a gene: 11. This CDR3 comprises 15 residues. In germline, CDR1 is MGHRA, CDR2 YSYEKL. The CDR3 here is CASSPTSGGASEQYF. The DNA for the CDR3 is TGCGCCAGCAGCCCCACGTCCGGGGGGGCCAGCGAGCAGTACTTC.

Notes on this clonotype: Sequence at one end of the junction differs from germline and may be a read error. The chain is built from TRBV7-6 and TRBJ1-6; TRBD1 aligns across 7 bases. Per the germline V gene, CDR1 is SGHVS and CDR2 is FNYEAQ. The CDR3 has 14 amino acids. The CDR3 is CASSAAGGNSPLHF. The CDR3 DNA follows: TGTGCCAGCAGCGCAGCAGGGGGTAATTCACCCCTCCATTTT.

CDR3 region: CASSPPDRETEAFF. In DNA form, the CDR3 reads TGTGCCAGCTCACCACCCGACAGGGAGACTGAAGCTTTCTTT. The V gene is TRBV18, the J gene TRBJ1-1; 7 bases line up with TRBD1. This CDR3 has 14 amino acids. V lost 0 bases, J lost 5 bases, and 3 bases stayed unmatched. The germline V gene has CDR1 KGHSH and CDR2 LQKENI.

The rearrangement links TRBV7-8 to TRBJ2-7, with 9 bases that match TRBD1. The germline V gene has CDR1 SGHVS and CDR2 FQNEAQ. The ends lost 0 bases at V and 6 bases at J; junction bases unmatched: 9. The CDR3 extends over 16 amino acids. The CDR3 DNA reads TGTGCCAGCAGCTTAGCGGTTGGGACAGGGCCCTCCGAGCAGTACTTC. Its protein product is CASSLAVGTGPSEQYF.

The genes are TRBV24-1 and TRBJ1-3; maybe TRBD1 (6 bases). Trimming took 4 bases from V and 2 from J, leaving 11 bases between them. CDR1 is KGHDR, CDR2 SFDVKD, per germline. This CDR3 spans 15 amino acids. Written as DNA, the CDR3 is TGTGCCACCAGTGAAGGACAGAAAACTGGAAACACCATATATTTT. This encodes CATSEGQKTGNTIYF.

The chain recombines TRBV5-6 with TRBJ1-5, with 7 bases identical to TRBD1. This CDR3 contains 14 residues. Germline CDR1 and CDR2: SGHDT and YYEEEE. Trimming cost V 3 bases and J 7 bases; bases outside gene matches: 7. The CDR3, as DNA: TGTGCCAGCAGCTCGATGACAGGGAACCAGCCCCAGCATTTT. Amino acid sequence: CASSSMTGNQPQHF.

The chain links TRBV6-1 to TRBJ2-1; D perhaps matches TRBD1 (6 bases). The CDR3 consists of 15 residues. Per the germline V gene, CDR1 is MNHNS and CDR2 is SASEGT. Trimming left V 6 bases short and J 1 base short, with 13 bases between. The DNA of the CDR3 is TGTGCCAGCAGCGACGCACAGGGTTCCTACAATGAGCAGTTCTTC. Encoded protein: CASSDAQGSYNEQFF.

The chain recombines TRBV18 with TRBJ1-2; TRBD1 might be the D (6 bases). CDR3 length: 16 amino acids. The ends were cut back, 3 bases at V and 5 bases at J, with 19 bases in the middle. From germline, CDR1 is KGHSH and CDR2 LQKENI. CDR3 DNA: TGTGCCAGCTCACCGGCGGGGGCGTTCAACCAATATGGCTACACCTTC. This codes for CASSPAGAFNQYGYTF. The complete variable domain, with remaining parts taken from reference TRBV18 and TRBJ1-2, reads NAGVMQNPRHLVRRRGQEARLRCSPMKGHSHVYWYRQLPEEGLKFMVYLQKENIIDESGMPKERFSAEFPKEGPSILRIQQVVRGDSAAYFCASSPAGAFNQYGYTFGSGTRLTVV.

V is TRBV6-5 and J is TRBJ2-3; 8 bases line up with TRBD2. The junction had 5 bases not matched to a gene; V was cut back by 2 bases and J by 1 base. Germline V gene lookup returns CDR1 MNHEY and CDR2 SVGAGI. This CDR3 has 16 amino acids. CDR3 amino acids: CASSYPSGGGTDTQYF. The CDR3 bases are TGTGCCAGCAGTTACCCAAGCGGGGGAGGCACAGATACGCAGTATTTT.

This chain joins TRBV4-1 and TRBJ2-7, with TRBD1 matching 8 bases. The CDR3 spans 16 residues. Per the germline V gene, CDR1 is MGHRA and CDR2 is YSYEKL. Trimming removed 3 bases from V and 7 bases from J; junction bases left unmatched: 14. The CDR3 reads CASSHPTGDLGEEQYF. CDR3 coding DNA: TGCGCCAGCAGCCACCCGACAGGGGACCTTGGGGAGGAGCAGTACTTC.

The sample holds one count of this clonotype. This chain connects TRBV7-6 to TRBJ2-5; TRBD2 aligns across 12 bases. In germline, CDR1 is SGHVS, CDR2 FNYEAQ. The CDR3 totals 18 residues. Germline trimming cut 1 base from V and 5 bases from J; bases unmatched to any gene: 11. For the CDR3, the DNA is TGTGCCAGCAGCTTAGAGGCTAGCGGGGGGGCCGGAGGGGAGACCCAGTACTTC. Amino acid sequence: CASSLEASGGAGGETQYF.